This T cell receptor (beta chain) derives from a study of control samples from healthy donors and cancer patients (dated by TCRdb to 2019 to 2021). The library came from the immunoSEQ multiplex PCR assay. In its TCRdb copy, this immuneACCESS table keeps in-frame sequences only and misses some clones. Where compared with another copy, unresolved V genes explain less than half of these, and the others have no known cause. For this sample there are 100,000 to 150,000 clones; 80% to 90% appear just once. The leading ten clones occupy approximately 39% of the sample. The V end loses 1 base and the J end loses 6 bases, and a stretch of 6 bases separates them. Inclusive of the bounding cysteine and phenylalanine, the CDR3 is 12 residues long. Only the CDR3 region is kept as DNA, spanning 36 bases read in frame from base 1. From the germline V gene, CDR1 is SGHRS and CDR2 is YFSETQ. In the case of this clone: Its antigen remains unidentified. No much larger clone exists at a distance of one base, and base qualities are not known.

The TCR sequence derives from a man in his forties or fifties in good health. Sequenced material: blood. Here the chain combines TRBV5-1 and TRBJ2-3; the D gene cannot be named for sure. The nucleotides read TGCGCCAGCAGCTTGACTCTTGATACGCAGTATTTT. Its amino acids are CASSLTLDTQYF. Reference TRBV5-1 and TRBJ2-3 genes cover what lies past the CDR3, so the full variable domain is KAGVTQTPRYLIKTRGQQVTLSCSPISGHRSVSWYQQTPGQGLQFLFEYFSETQRNKGNFPGRFSGRQFSNSRSEMNVSTLELGDSALYLCASSLTLDTQYFGPGTRLTVL.